The 5 T cell receptor beta chains below all came from one sample that was sequenced in a study of shared clonotypes between healthy human individuals (dated by TCRdb to the early 2020s). CD8 naive samples were CD45RO-negative cells positively selected for CCR7, giving a CD45RA+CCR7+ population that excluded TemRA cells. Library construction relied on the immunoSEQ multiplex PCR assay. What TCRdb holds here is the immuneACCESS table cut down to in-frame rearrangements. Part of the clones is not present; checked against another copy, under half of the missing clones reflect an unresolved V gene, and the others are unexplained. Within this sample are some 2,000,000 clones, with roughly 95% of them counted one time only. Roughly 1% of the sample comes from the top ten. Sequencing input: naive CD8+ T cells sorted from blood. What this sample's cell subset or site label stands for: CD45RA+CCR7+. Receptors were obtained from a man between 18 and 35 years old in good health.

The chain links TRBV10-1 to TRBJ2-4, with 14 bases matching TRBD2. The CDR3 contains 19 residues. V lost 1 base and J lost 6; bases outside the gene matches: 11. Germline CDR1 reads WNHNN; CDR2 reads SYGVQD (reference sequence). The CDR3 region has the DNA TGCGCCAGCAGTGAGTGGGCAGGATCCGGGACTAGCGGGGGAAACATTCAGTACTTC. Translation: CASSEWAGSGTSGGNIQYF.

A note on this clone: The same CDR3 also results from other DNA sequences found in this sample. The DNA for the CDR3 is TGTGCCAGCAGTTTACAGTTAAATCAGCCCCAGCATTTT. Encoded protein: CASSLQLNQPQHF. The chain joins TRBV28 to TRBJ1-5; unclear D gene. Trimming took off 2 bases at V and 4 bases at J, with 6 bases between the two ends. Germline V gene lookup returns CDR1 MDHEN and CDR2 SYDVKM. CDR3 length: 13 residues.

The chain recombines TRBV5-1 with TRBJ2-1; 7 bases align to TRBD2. The CDR3 covers 15 residues. Germline assignment: CDR1 SGHRS and CDR2 YFSETQ. Trimming removed 1 base from V and 5 bases from J; junction bases left unmatched: 6. CDR3 sequence: CASSLRGSTNNEQFF. CDR3 DNA: TGCGCCAGCAGCTTGCGCGGGAGCACCAACAATGAGCAGTTCTTC.

The V gene is TRBV4-1, the J gene TRBJ2-5; D not resolved. Trimming pared 1 base from V and 5 bases from J, leaving 14 bases between. This CDR3 is built from 15 residues. The germline V gene has CDR1 MGHRA and CDR2 YSYEKL. The CDR3 spells CASSQVLGLVETQYF. The CDR3 nucleotides read TGCGCCAGCAGCCAAGTGCTGGGGTTGGTGGAGACCCAGTACTTC.

V usage is TRBV9 and J usage is TRBJ2-5, with TRBD2 identical over 7 bases. From germline, CDR1 is SGDLS and CDR2 YYNGEE. V lost 3 bases to trimming and J lost 8 bases; unmatched junction nucleotides: 1. CDR3 length: 11 residues. The CDR3 region has the DNA TGTGCCAGCAGCGGAGCGGGAACCCAGTACTTC. It is translated as CASSGAGTQYF.